The clone carrying this T cell receptor beta chain occurred a few times. Its antigen remains unidentified. Libraries of TCR beta came from quantitative 5'-RACE with molecular barcodes. Via MiXCR, TCRdb re-called the 5' RACE reads, giving one row per CDR3 protein. The data show under 550,000 distinct CDR3 sequences, roughly 25% seen once. The sample belongs to a study of CD8 T cells in ankylosing spondylitis. Overall study findings and caveats: Matched synovial fluid from ankylosing spondylitis patients was reported to be enriched for disease-linked clones. Fewer than 10 highly homologous variants made up a TCR beta motif that seemed to typify ankylosing spondylitis blood.

The CDR3 totals 13 residues. Trimming left V 3 bases short and J 6 bases short, with 14 bases between. Germline V gives CDR1 DFQATT, CDR2 SNEGSKA (reference sequence). The TCR originated in a male donor with ankylosing spondylitis. The rearrangement uses TRBV20-1 and TRBJ1-2, with TRBD1 as a possible D gene (5 bases). The specimen was blood, either unsorted or a sorted T cell fraction (not recorded which). Written as DNA, the CDR3 is TGCAGTGCTAGTTGGGGCAGGGAAGATGGCTACACCTTC. This codes for CSASWGREDGYTF.